This T cell receptor beta chain was profiled in a study of T cells in narcolepsy. Points from the study as a whole: Autoreactive clonotypes reportedly recurred in blood of same and different patients, not controls. Some memory CD4+ repertoires had no autoreactive clone sequences. HCRT-specific and TRIB2-specific autoreactive clonotypes appeared among same-patient CSF and blood CD4+ clonotypes.

The protocol was immunoSEQ multiplex PCR, while the TCRdb copy is restricted to in-frame clones and leaves out a portion. The sample includes some 30,000 clones, approximately 89% seen only once; the top ten take 0.85% to 1%. Comment on this clone: Antigen specificity is unknown.

This CDR3 region has 16 residues. The germline V gene has CDR1 SGHVS and CDR2 FQNEAQ. With V trimmed by 1 base and J by 8 bases, 10 bases remained unmatched. Material: memory (CD45RA-) CD4+ T cells from blood. The receptor was isolated from a human donor in good health. This sequence joins TRBV7-8 and TRBJ2-4; 8 bases line up with TRBD2. This CDR3 reads CASSLGPAGVFDIQYF. Here the CDR3 DNA reads TGTGCCAGCAGCTTAGGACCAGCGGGGGTGTTTGACATTCAGTACTTC. The variable domain in full, completed from reference TRBV7-8 and TRBJ2-4, reads GAGVSQSPRYKVAKRGQDVALRCDPISGHVSLFWYQQALGQGPEFLTYFQNEAQLDKSGLPSDRFFAERPEGSVSTLKIQRTQQEDSAVYLCASSLGPAGVFDIQYFGAGTRLSVL.